Detailed here is one T cell receptor (beta chain). The CDR3 is 15 residues long. Germline values: CDR1 LGHDT, CDR2 YNNKEL (reference sequence). V dropped 4 bases and J dropped 2 bases, with 11 bases sitting between them. The entry originates in a study of Ad26.COV2.S vaccination and SARS-CoV-2 variants. Method: immunoSEQ multiplex PCR; TCRdb's copy keeps in-frame clones and lacks some. Of 300,000 to 450,000 clones in the sample, about 85% were seen once. The sample's treatment: 15 to 20 received Ad26.COV2.S at low or high dose, single or two shots; several received placebo; per-sample allocation not given. At day 63 after the first vaccine or placebo injection, samples were drawn.

This chain uses TRBV3-1 (or the pseudogene TRBV3-2) with TRBJ2-2; a possible D gene is TRBD1 (6 bases). The sample here was peripheral blood, taken in a trial of Ad26.COV2.S vaccine versus placebo. The receptor was isolated from a person aged 18 to 59 who received the Ad26.COV2.S COVID-19 vaccine or a placebo. The CDR3 nucleotides read TGTGCCAGCAGCCGAGGGGGTAGCAACACCGGGGAGCTGTTTTTT. The encoded protein is CASSRGGSNTGELFF.